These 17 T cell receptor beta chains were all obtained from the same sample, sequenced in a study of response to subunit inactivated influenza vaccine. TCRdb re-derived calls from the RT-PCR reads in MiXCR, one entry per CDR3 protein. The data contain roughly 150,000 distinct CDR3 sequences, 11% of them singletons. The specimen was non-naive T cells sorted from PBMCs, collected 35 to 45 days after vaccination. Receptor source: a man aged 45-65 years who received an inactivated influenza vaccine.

Written as DNA, the CDR3 is TGTGCCACCTCCTACGTTCGGGAGGCTGAGCAGTTCTTC. Translation: CATSYVREAEQFF. The chain employs TRBV10-3 and TRBJ2-1; TRBD2 matches 7 bases. CDR3 length: 13 amino acids. The V and J ends lost 10 bases and 9 bases, in that order; junction bases with no gene match: 12. Germline assignment: CDR1 ENHRY and CDR2 SYGVKD.

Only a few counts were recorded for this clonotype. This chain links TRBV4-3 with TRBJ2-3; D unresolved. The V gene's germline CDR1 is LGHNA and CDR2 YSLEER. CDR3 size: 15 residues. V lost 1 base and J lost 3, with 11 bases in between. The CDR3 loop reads CASSQVRSVTDTQYF. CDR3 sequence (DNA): TGCGCCAGCAGCCAAGTCCGGTCGGTGACAGATACGCAGTATTTT.

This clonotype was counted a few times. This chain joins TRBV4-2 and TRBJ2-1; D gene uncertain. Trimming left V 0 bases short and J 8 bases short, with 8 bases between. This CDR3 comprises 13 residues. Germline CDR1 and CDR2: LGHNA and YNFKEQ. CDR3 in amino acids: CASSQEAYYEQFF. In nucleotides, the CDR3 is TGTGCCAGCAGCCAAGAGGCTTATTATGAGCAGTTCTTC.

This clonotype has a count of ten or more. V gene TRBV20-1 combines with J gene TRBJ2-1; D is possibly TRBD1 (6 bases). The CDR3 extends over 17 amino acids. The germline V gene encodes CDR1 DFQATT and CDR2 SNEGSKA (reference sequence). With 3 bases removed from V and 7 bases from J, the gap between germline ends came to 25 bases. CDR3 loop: CSASRPRVRGRLNEQFF. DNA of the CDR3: TGCAGTGCTAGCCGCCCCCGTGTCAGGGGCCGTTTGAATGAGCAGTTCTTC.

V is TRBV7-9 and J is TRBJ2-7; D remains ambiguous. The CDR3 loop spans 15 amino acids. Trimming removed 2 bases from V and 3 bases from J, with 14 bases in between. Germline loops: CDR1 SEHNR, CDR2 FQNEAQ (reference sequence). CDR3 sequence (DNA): TGTGCCAGCAGCTTAACTGACACAATGAACTACGAGCAGTACTTC. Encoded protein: CASSLTDTMNYEQYF.

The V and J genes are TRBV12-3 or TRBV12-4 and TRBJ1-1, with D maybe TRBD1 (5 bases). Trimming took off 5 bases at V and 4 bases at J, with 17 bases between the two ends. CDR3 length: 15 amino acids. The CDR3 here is CASSQFGRRGTEAFF. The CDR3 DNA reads TGTGCCAGCAGTCAATTTGGACGGAGGGGCACTGAAGCTTTCTTT.

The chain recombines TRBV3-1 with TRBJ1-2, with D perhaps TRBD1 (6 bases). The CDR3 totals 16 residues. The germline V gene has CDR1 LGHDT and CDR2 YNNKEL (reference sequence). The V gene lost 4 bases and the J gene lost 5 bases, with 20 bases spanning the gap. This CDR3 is CASSRGTPPRGYGYTF. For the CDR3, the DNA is TGTGCCAGCAGCCGAGGGACACCCCCAAGGGGGTATGGCTACACCTTC.

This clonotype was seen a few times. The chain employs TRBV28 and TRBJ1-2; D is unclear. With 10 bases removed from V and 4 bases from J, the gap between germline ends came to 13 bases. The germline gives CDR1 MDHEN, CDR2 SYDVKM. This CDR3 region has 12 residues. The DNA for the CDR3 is TGTGCCACCACTGGTACGGTCTATGGCTACACCTTC. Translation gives CATTGTVYGYTF.

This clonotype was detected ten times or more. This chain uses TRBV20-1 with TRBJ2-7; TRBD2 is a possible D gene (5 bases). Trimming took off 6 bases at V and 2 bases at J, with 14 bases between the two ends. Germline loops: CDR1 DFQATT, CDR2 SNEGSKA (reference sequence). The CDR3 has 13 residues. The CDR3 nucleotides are TGCAGTGCAAAAAGAGCGGCTACCTACGAGCAGTACTTC. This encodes CSAKRAATYEQYF.

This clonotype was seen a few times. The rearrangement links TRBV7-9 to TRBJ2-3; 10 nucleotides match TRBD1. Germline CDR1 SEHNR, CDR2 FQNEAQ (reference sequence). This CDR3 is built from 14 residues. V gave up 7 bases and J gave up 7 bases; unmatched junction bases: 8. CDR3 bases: TGTGCCAGCAACGACCGGGACAGGGGATATACGCAGTATTTT. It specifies CASNDRDRGYTQYF.

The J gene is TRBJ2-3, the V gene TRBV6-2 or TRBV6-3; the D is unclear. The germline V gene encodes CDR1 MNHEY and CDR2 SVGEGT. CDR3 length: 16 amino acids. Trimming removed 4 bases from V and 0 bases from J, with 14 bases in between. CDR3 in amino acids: CASSSVSIISTDTQYF. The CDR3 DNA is TGTGCCAGCAGTTCGGTCAGTATCATTAGCACAGATACGCAGTATTTT.

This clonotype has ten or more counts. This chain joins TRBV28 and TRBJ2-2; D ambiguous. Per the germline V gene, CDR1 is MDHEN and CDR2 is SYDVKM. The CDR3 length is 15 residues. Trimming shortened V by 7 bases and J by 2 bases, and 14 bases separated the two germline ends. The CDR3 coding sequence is TGTGCCAGCACAAGGCGGTTGGCCAACACCGGGGAGCTGTTTTTT. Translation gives CASTRRLANTGELFF.

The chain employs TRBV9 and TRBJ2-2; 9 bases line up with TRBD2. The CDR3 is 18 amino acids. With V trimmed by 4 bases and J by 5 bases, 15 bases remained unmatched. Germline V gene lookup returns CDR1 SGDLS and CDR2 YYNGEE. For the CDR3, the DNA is TGTGCCAGCAGCCCCTTAAGGCGGGGGGGCCGGATAACCGGGGAGCTGTTTTTT. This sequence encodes CASSPLRRGGRITGELFF.

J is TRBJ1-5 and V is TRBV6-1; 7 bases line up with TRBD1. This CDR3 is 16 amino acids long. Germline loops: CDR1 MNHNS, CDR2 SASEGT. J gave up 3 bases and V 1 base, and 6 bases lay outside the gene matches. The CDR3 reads CASSEVYGQANQPQHF. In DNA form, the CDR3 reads TGTGCCAGCAGTGAAGTCTATGGACAGGCCAATCAGCCCCAGCATTTT.

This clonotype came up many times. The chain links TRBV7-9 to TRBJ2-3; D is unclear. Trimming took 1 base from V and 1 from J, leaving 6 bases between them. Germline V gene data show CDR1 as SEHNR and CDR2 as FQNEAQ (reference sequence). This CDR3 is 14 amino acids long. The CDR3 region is CASSLVVGTDTQYF. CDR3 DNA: TGTGCCAGCAGCTTAGTAGTAGGCACAGATACGCAGTATTTT.

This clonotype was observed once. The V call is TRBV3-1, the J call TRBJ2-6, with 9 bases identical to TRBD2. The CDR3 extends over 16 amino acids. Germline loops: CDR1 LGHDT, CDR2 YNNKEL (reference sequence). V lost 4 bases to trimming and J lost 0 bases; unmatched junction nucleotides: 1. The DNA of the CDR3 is TGTGCCAGCAGCCGTAGCGGGAGCTCTGGGGCCAACGTCCTGACTTTC. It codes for CASSRSGSSGANVLTF.

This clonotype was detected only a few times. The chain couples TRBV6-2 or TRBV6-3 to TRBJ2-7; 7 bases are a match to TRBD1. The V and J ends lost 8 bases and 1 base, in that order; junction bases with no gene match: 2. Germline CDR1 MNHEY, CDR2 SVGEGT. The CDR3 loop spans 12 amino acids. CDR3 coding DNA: TGTGCCAGCCTGACAGGGTCCTACGAGCAGTACTTC. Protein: CASLTGSYEQYF.